Listed below are T cell receptor beta chains from one sample, sequenced in a study of cytomegalovirus exposure and HLA in healthy donors. Profiling relied on immunoSEQ multiplex PCR, and the TCRdb table lists in-frame clones only, not all of them. The sample yields some 210,000 clones, about 87% seen once. The sample was PBMCs. The receptors originated from a man younger than 45 in good health and CMV-seronegative. Each CDR3 is given with its conserved first and last residue. Only some rows state a clone size, as once, few, many or a class for expanded clones.

-	TRBV7-9	TRBJ2-3	CASSPRLAGEDTQYF
-	TRBV19	TRBJ2-3	CASKLRDGTDTQYF
-	TRBV10-3	TRBJ2-1	CAISESASDSYNEQFF
-	TRBV5-1	TRBJ2-1	CASSRGQGLSEQFF
-	TRBV19	TRBJ2-2	CASGPGETGELFF
-	TRBV2	TRBJ1-6	CASSGWENSPLHF
-	TRBV7-8	TRBJ1-2	CASSGSGSRNYGYTF
once	TRBV25-1	TRBJ1-4	CASSLPRQDSSEKLFF
-	TRBV9	TRBJ2-1	CASSFRSGGVDNEQFF
once	TRBV15	TRBJ2-5	CATSRERGQETQYF
few	TRBV7-2	TRBJ2-1	CASSLVGNEQFF
-	TRBV5-1	TRBJ2-1	CASSAQNYNEQFF
once	TRBV15	TRBJ1-2	CATSRDLGYSGDGYTF
-	TRBV7-9	TRBJ1-4	CASSLTRATNEKLFF
-	TRBV29-1	TRBJ2-1	CSVGTSVWNEQFF
-	TRBV6-5	TRBJ2-7	CASSYEGGGTYEQYF
-	TRBV11-2	TRBJ1-1	CASSLPLTGWETEAFF
once	TRBV7-2	TRBJ1-5	CASSPLTGGNQPQHF
-	TRBV7-9	TRBJ2-7	CSSNSASSGDYEQYF
-	TRBV18	TRBJ2-7	CASSPPGGQGSHEQYF
-	TRBV29-1	TRBJ1-2	CSADNQLIHGYTF
-	TRBV30	TRBJ2-5	CAWSVSEVETQYF
-	TRBV18	TRBJ2-1	CASSPLRATVRAPHNEQFF
-	TRBV6-6	TRBJ2-1	CASSTGLPSEQFF
few	TRBV5-1	TRBJ2-1	CASSWGSRLAGGRFF
-	TRBV27	TRBJ2-1	CASSILKPSGVNNEQFF
-	TRBV27	TRBJ2-7	CASSLGTSGTPREQYF
-	TRBV6-5	TRBJ2-7	CASSLDRSYEQYF
-	TRBV9	TRBJ2-1	CASSETFIREFHNEQFF
-	TRBV4-3	TRBJ2-7	CASSQGAGALYEQYF
few	TRBV19	TRBJ2-3	CASSILGHSTDTQYF
-	TRBV19	TRBJ2-7	CASSTGTDYEQYF
-	TRBV5-5	TRBJ2-1	CASSPYPAVREQFF
-	TRBV6-4	TRBJ2-5	CASSDSREETQYF
-	TRBV29-1	TRBJ1-2	CSVEDRGGKGNYGYTF
-	TRBV7-9	TRBJ2-3	CASSRQADSTDTQYF
-	TRBV9	TRBJ1-3	CASSVEVAGSGNTIYF
-	TRBV6-1	TRBJ1-1	CASRGDRRAFF
-	TRBV10-3	TRBJ2-2	CAISEMTSGLTGELFF
-	TRBV4-1	TRBJ2-4	CASSQLEVKNIQYF
-	TRBV7-9	TRBJ2-3	CASSLSSQGRDTQYF
-	TRBV30	TRBJ1-2	CAWSQDRYRANYGYTF
-	TRBV7-9	TRBJ2-2	CASSLELDTGELFF
-	TRBV5-1	TRBJ1-4	CASSRGEANEKLFF
-	TRBV19	TRBJ2-7	CASREEERGAYEQYF
-	TRBV5-1	TRBJ1-5	CASSSDGRREPQHF
-	TRBV29-1	TRBJ2-3	CSVAGRVDLGDTQYF
-	TRBV28	TRBJ2-5	CASSLDAVQETQYF
-	TRBV29-1	TRBJ1-2	CSVDSNRGGGQYGYTF
-	TRBV19	TRBJ1-4	CASPTPRGEKLFF
-	TRBV4-3	TRBJ1-2	CASSQDRNSYGYTF
-	TRBV28	TRBJ2-7	CASSPDRVDTYEQYF